This record concerns one TCR beta chain sequence. This sample stems from a study of blood T cell repertoires in COVID-19. Across the study: Material from acute and convalescent COVID-19 was sourced from the United States, Italy and Spain. The analysed material was cDNA or gDNA that came from T cells, B-cell-depleted T cells, or PBMCs.

In the original analysis: Amplifying reference gene primers gave estimates of nucleated cell counts. The repertoire was sequenced with immunoSEQ multiplex PCR; TCRdb's copy has only in-frame clones and lacks some. That table supplies the V and J calls and clone size; D and trimming were determined from the DNA. The profile shows tens of thousands of clones, 85% of them singletons. V lost 2 bases, J lost 1 base, and 8 bases lay in between. Germline CDR1 reads SGHNT; CDR2 reads YYREEE (reference sequence). The CDR3 spans 14 residues. This clonotype was obtained from an elderly man with acute or convalescent COVID-19. The chain combines TRBV5-4 with TRBJ2-3; D not resolved. The material sequenced was peripheral blood. The CDR3 loop is CASSFLDGTDTQYF. The DNA of the CDR3 is TGTGCCAGCAGCTTTCTAGACGGCACAGATACGCAGTATTTT.